This T cell receptor (beta chain) emerged from a study of post-analysis software for immune sequencing data. Study-wide findings and caveats: About five TRBV segments appeared more often in patients than in controls, and TRBV5-6, TRBV5-1 and TRBV20-1 were among these. Significantly lower normalized Chao1 diversity was seen in multiple sclerosis patients than in controls. F measure clustering grouped samples strongly by preparation batch.

A few counts support this clonotype. Its antigen is as yet unknown. TCR beta cDNA libraries included unique molecular identifiers. The T cell input of roughly 0.9 to 11 million gave a few hundred thousand cDNA molecules. TCRdb processed the PCR reads anew with MiXCR; each CDR3 protein has one entry. The data show about 540,000 distinct CDR3 sequences, approximately 31% seen once. The CDR3 length is 16 residues. V was trimmed by 1 base and J by 0 bases, leaving 10 bases between them. From germline, CDR1 is LGHDT and CDR2 YNNKEL (reference sequence). Sequences were obtained from blood. The chain couples TRBV3-1 to TRBJ1-3; D gene unclear. This TCR came from a girl between 2 and 17 years old with multiple sclerosis. The CDR3 bases are TGTGCCAGCAGCCAAGGTAATACGAACTCTGGAAACACCATATATTTT. Its translation is CASSQGNTNSGNTIYF.